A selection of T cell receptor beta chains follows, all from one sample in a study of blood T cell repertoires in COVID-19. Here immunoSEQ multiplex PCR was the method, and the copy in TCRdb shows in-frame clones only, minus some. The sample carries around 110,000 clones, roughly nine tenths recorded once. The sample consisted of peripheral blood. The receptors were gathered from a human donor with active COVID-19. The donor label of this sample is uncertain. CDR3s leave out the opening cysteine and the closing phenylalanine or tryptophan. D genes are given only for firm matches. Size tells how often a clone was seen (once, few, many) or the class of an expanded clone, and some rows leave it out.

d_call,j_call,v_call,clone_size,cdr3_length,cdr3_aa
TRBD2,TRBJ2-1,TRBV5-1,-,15,ASSLGTSGGVNNEQF
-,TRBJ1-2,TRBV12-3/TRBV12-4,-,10,ASSGVYYGYT
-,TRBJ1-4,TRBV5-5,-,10,ASSFQNEKLF
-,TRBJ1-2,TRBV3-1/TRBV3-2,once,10,ASSQVLSGYT
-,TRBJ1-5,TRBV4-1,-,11,ASSQAENQPQH
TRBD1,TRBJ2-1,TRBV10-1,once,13,ASSESRQGHNEQF
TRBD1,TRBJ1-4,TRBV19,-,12,ASSIARGSEKLF
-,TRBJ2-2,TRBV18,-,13,ASSPGRGNTGELF
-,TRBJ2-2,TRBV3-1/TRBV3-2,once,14,ASSQPRQSPSGELF
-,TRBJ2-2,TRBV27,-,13,ASSLLMGGPGELF
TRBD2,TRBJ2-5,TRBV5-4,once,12,ASSRGGRGETQY
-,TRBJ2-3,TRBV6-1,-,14,ASSEAAGRGTDTQY
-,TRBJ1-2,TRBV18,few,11,ASSPQGDRGYT
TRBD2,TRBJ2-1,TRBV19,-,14,ASSIRAGGSYNEQF
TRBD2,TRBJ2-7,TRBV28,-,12,ASSPPPGGNEQY
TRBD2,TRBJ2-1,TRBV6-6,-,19,ASSRQLTSGGATAPYNEQF
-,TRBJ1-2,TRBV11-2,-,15,ASSSIAQRTALYGYT
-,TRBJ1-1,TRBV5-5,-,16,ASSTNRGTDSLNTEAF
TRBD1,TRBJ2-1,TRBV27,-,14,ASSPRGLNSYNEQF
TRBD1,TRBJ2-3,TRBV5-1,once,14,ASSYDPGQGSDTQY
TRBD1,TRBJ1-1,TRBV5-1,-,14,ASSLAWTGERAEAF
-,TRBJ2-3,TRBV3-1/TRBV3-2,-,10,ASSQESGGKY
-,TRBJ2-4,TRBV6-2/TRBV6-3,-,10,ASSYVRNIQY
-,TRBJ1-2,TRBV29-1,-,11,SVDVGGRYGYT
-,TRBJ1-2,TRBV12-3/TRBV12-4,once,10,ASVQGLGGYT
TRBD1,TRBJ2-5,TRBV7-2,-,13,ASSPGTGAQETQY
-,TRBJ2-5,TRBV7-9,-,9,ASSAGETQY
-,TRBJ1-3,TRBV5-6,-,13,ASSLGAFVGNTIY
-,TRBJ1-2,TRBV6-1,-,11,ASSDTGDYGYT
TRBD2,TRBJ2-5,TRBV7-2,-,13,ASSSERGWRETQY
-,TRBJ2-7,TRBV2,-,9,ASCRGDEQY
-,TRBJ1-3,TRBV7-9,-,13,ASSLLAREGNTIY
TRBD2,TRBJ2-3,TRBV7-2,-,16,ASSYSGLAGHTTDTQY
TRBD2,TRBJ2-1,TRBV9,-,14,ASSVGPAGGRNEQF
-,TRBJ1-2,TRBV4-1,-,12,ASSQGTANYGYT
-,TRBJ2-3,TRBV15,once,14,ATSRELRTITDTQY
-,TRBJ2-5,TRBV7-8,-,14,ASSPEGQWYQETQY
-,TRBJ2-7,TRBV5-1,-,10,ASSPMGGEQY
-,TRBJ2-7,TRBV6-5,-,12,ASSYGASSYEQY
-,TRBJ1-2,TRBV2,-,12,ASSAETDNYGYT
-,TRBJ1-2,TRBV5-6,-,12,ASSHPGSHYGYT
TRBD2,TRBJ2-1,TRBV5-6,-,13,ASSFGLAGDNEQF
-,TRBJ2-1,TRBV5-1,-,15,ASSFGQGGGLYNEQF
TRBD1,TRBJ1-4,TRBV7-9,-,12,ASRRQGAQEKLF
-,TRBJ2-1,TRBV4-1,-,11,ASSQWERHEQF
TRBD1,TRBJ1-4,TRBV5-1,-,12,ASSSGQGSEKLF
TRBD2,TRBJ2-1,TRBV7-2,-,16,ASSLNVLTSGGANEQF
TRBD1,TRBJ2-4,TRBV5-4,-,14,ASSLGIGGLENIQY
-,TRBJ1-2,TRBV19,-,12,ASSQGWRHYGYT